Listed here are 18 T cell receptor beta chains from one sample, sequenced in a study of T cells after yellow fever vaccination. From the 5' RACE reads, TCRdb called clonotypes with MiXCR, one entry per CDR3 protein. The data contain hundreds of thousands of distinct CDR3 sequences, 12% of them singletons. This specimen was CD4+ T cells sorted from PBMCs, taken 15 days after the yellow fever booster vaccination. These TCRs come from a man aged 18 to 30 who received the YFV17D yellow fever vaccine.

This clonotype was detected ten times or more. The chain employs TRBV12-3 or TRBV12-4 and TRBJ1-5; D uncertain. The CDR3 runs 12 residues. Trimming cost V 2 bases and J 6 bases, with 5 bases left between them. The CDR3 DNA sequence: TGTGCCAGCAGTTTATGGGGTCAGCCCCAGCATTTT. Translated: CASSLWGQPQHF.

This clonotype came up a few times. This chain links TRBV7-9 with TRBJ2-2; TRBD2 agrees at 11 bases. V was pared by 5 bases and J by 4 bases, with 9 bases of the junction left unmatched. CDR3 size: 17 residues. Germline CDR1 is SEHNR and CDR2 is FQNEAQ (reference sequence). CDR3: CASSPSLAGVRTGELFF. The DNA of the CDR3 is TGTGCCAGCAGCCCATCACTAGCGGGGGTTCGCACCGGGGAGCTGTTTTTT.

The chain couples TRBV25-1 to TRBJ1-1; D is unclear. The CDR3 extends over 14 amino acids. Per germline, CDR1 MGHDK and CDR2 SYGVNS. V was clipped by 5 bases and J by 6 bases, with 16 bases between them. The CDR3 protein is CASSPRGRKPEAFF. The CDR3 DNA is TGTGCCAGCAGTCCACGAGGTAGGAAGCCTGAAGCTTTCTTT.

The genes are TRBV13 and TRBJ2-7; TRBD2 aligns across 9 bases. The CDR3 runs 18 residues. The junction had 20 bases not matched to a gene; V was cut back by 5 bases and J by 6 bases. Germline V CDR1 and CDR2: PRHDT, FYEKMQ (reference sequence). DNA for the CDR3: TGTGCCAGCAGCCGAGGCCCCTCTAGCGGGGAAGTATTTGGCGAGCAGTACTTC. Its protein is CASSRGPSSGEVFGEQYF. The full variable domain, its missing parts supplied by reference TRBV13 and TRBJ2-7, is AAGVIQSPRHLIKEKRETATLKCYPIPRHDTVYWYQQGPGQDPQFLISFYEKMQSDKGSIPDRFSAQQFSDYHSELNMSSLELGDSALYFCASSRGPSSGEVFGEQYFGPGTRLTVT.

This clonotype turned up a few times. The gene calls are TRBV28 and TRBJ1-1; the D is unclear. CDR3 length: 15 residues. The germline V gene encodes CDR1 MDHEN and CDR2 SYDVKM. With 4 bases removed from V and 1 base from J, the gap between germline ends came to 13 bases. This CDR3 reads CASSSSGRANTEAFF. DNA for the CDR3: TGTGCCAGCAGTTCCTCAGGTAGGGCGAACACTGAAGCTTTCTTT.

This clonotype was recorded a few times. This rearrangement joins TRBV6-5 to TRBJ2-5; D call uncertain. This CDR3 has 15 amino acids. V was cut by 0 bases and J by 1 base, with 9 bases left in between. The V gene's germline CDR1 is MNHEY and CDR2 SVGAGI. Here the CDR3 DNA reads TGTGCCAGCAGTTACTCGGGCCGAAGCCAAGAGACCCAGTACTTC. This sequence encodes CASSYSGRSQETQYF.

The chain uses TRBV30 and TRBJ2-5; 11 nucleotides agree with TRBD2. Germline assignment: CDR1 GTSNPN and CDR2 SVGIG (reference sequence). The CDR3 is 16 residues long. Germline trimming cut 0 bases from V and 0 bases from J; bases unmatched to any gene: 3. The CDR3 loop is CAWSVTSGGHQETQYF. The CDR3 coding sequence is TGTGCCTGGAGTGTAACTAGCGGGGGCCACCAAGAGACCCAGTACTTC.

The sample holds one count of this clonotype. This chain joins TRBV12-3 or TRBV12-4 and TRBJ2-2; 13 bases match TRBD2. With V trimmed by 5 bases and J by 7 bases, 19 bases remained unmatched. The CDR3 has 20 amino acids. As DNA, the CDR3 is TGTGCCAGCAGTGTACGACTAGCGGGGGGAGCCAATACCAAAAACGGGGAGCTGTTTTTT. Residues: CASSVRLAGGANTKNGELFF.

This chain links TRBV4-1 with TRBJ1-5; D gene uncertain. This CDR3 is 16 amino acids long. V was pared by 0 bases and J by 4 bases, with 13 bases between. Germline V gives CDR1 MGHRA, CDR2 YSYEKL. In DNA, the CDR3 is TGCGCCAGCAGCCAAGATTGGACTCCGGGAAATCAGCCCCAGCATTTT. Its translation is CASSQDWTPGNQPQHF.

This clonotype has a handful of counts. V gene TRBV6-2 or TRBV6-3 combines with J gene TRBJ1-1; D uncertain. Per germline, CDR1 MNHEY and CDR2 SVGEGT. V was shortened by 6 bases and J by 5 bases, with 10 bases between the two germline ends. The CDR3 runs to 12 residues. CDR3 in amino acids: CASRVIGTEAFF. The CDR3, as DNA: TGTGCCAGCAGAGTCATTGGGACTGAAGCTTTCTTT.

This clonotype has a handful of counts. This chain joins TRBV27 and TRBJ2-3; D may be TRBD1 or TRBD2 (5 bases each). Trimming took off 5 bases at V and 8 bases at J, with 14 bases between the two ends. The CDR3 is 13 amino acids. CDR1 MNHEY and CDR2 SMNVEV come from the germline V gene (reference sequence). The CDR3 here is CASSPTDSGTQYF. CDR3 DNA sequence: TGTGCCAGCAGTCCGACCGACAGCGGTACGCAGTATTTT.

Only a few counts were recorded for this clonotype. The rearrangement joins TRBV20-1 to TRBJ1-1; D is unclear. Germline assignment: CDR1 DFQATT and CDR2 SNEGSKA (reference sequence). The CDR3 is 11 residues long. Deletions cut 7 bases from V and 1 base from J, with 7 bases between. The CDR3 nucleotides read TGCAGTGTAAGCAAGAACACTGAAGCTTTCTTT. Amino acid sequence: CSVSKNTEAFF.

The sample holds a few counts of this clonotype. The genes are TRBV5-1 and TRBJ2-7; D unresolved. The CDR3 has 13 amino acids. The germline V gene has CDR1 SGHRS and CDR2 YFSETQ. The ends were cut back, 0 bases at V and 3 bases at J, with 7 bases in the middle. In DNA, the CDR3 is TGCGCCAGCAGCTTGGCGTCTATCTACGAGCAGTACTTC. Its protein is CASSLASIYEQYF.

The chain recombines TRBV7-2 with TRBJ2-1, with 7 bases matching TRBD1. This CDR3 spans 20 amino acids. Germline loops: CDR1 SGHTA, CDR2 FQGNSA. J was trimmed by 4 bases and V by 1 base; bases with no gene match: 19. CDR3 sequence (DNA): TGTGCCAGCAGCTTAGGTCCAGGGGGTCCGGTGATGGGCTTATACAATGAGCAGTTCTTC. Protein sequence: CASSLGPGGPVMGLYNEQFF. Full variable domain (remainder filled in from reference TRBV7-2 and TRBJ2-1): GAGVSQSPSNKVTEKGKDVELRCDPISGHTALYWYRQSLGQGLEFLIYFQGNSAPDKSGLPSDRFSAERTGGSVSTLTIQRTQQEDSAVYLCASSLGPGGPVMGLYNEQFFGPGTRLTVL.

This clonotype was detected only a few times. This sequence joins TRBV20-1 and TRBJ2-7; D call uncertain. V lost 0 bases, J lost 3 bases, and 18 bases lay in between. The CDR3 consists of 16 residues. Germline CDR1 reads DFQATT; CDR2 reads SNEGSKA (reference sequence). The DNA of the CDR3 is TGCAGTGCTAGAGATAAACTAAACCCGACGATCTACGAGCAGTACTTC. Amino acid sequence: CSARDKLNPTIYEQYF.

V is TRBV12-3 or TRBV12-4 and J is TRBJ2-2, with TRBD2 matching 7 bases. The CDR3 is made up of 17 amino acids. V trimming: 3 bases; J trimming: 2 bases; junction bases outside the gene matches: 9. The CDR3 loop is CASSFMWLAVNTGELFF. The CDR3, as DNA: TGTGCCAGCAGTTTTATGTGGCTAGCGGTCAACACCGGGGAGCTGTTTTTT.

This clonotype showed up many times. The rearrangement links TRBV12-3 or TRBV12-4 to TRBJ1-1; no clear D gene. This CDR3 is 11 amino acids long. V was pared by 1 base and J by 3 bases, with 0 bases between. This CDR3 is CASSLDTEAFF. CDR3 coding DNA: TGTGCCAGCAGTTTAGACACTGAAGCTTTCTTT.

The chain employs TRBV11-2 and TRBJ2-3; D is possibly TRBD2 (6 bases). This CDR3 is 15 amino acids long. The germline CDR1 and CDR2 sequences are SGHAT and FQNNGV. Trimming cost V 5 bases and J 6 bases, with 18 bases left between them. CDR3 coding DNA: TGTGCCAGCAGCCCGGACGCGGGGTGGTTGGATACGCAGTATTTT. Encoded protein: CASSPDAGWLDTQYF.